These 32 T cell receptor beta chains share one sample of origin, sequenced in a study of blood T cell repertoires in COVID-19. Produced via immunoSEQ multiplex PCR; TCRdb's table is partial and in-frame only. The sample shows 200,000 to 300,000 clones, 82% of them seen only once. The sequenced material came from peripheral blood. These receptors all come from a woman aged 55-69 years with active or convalescent COVID-19.

For the CDR3, the DNA is TGTGCCAGCAGTTTGGCGGGGACTGAAGCTTTCTTT. Its protein product is CASSLAGTEAFF. The chain links TRBV6-1 to TRBJ1-1, with D uncertain. Germline-derived CDR1 and CDR2 are MNHNS and SASEGT. CDR3 length: 12 amino acids. V was cut by 5 bases and J by 5 bases, with 9 bases left in between.

The chain recombines TRBV29-1 with TRBJ1-6, with TRBD1 matching 7 bases. The CDR3 sequence is 14 residues long. J gave up 5 bases and V 7 bases, and 8 bases lay outside the gene matches. Per the germline V gene, CDR1 is SQVTM and CDR2 is ANQGSEA. This CDR3 is CSARTGGNNSPLHF. CDR3 coding DNA: TGCAGCGCCCGGACAGGAGGGAATAATTCACCCCTCCACTTT.

The chain has TRBV19 and TRBJ1-6; D perhaps matches TRBD1 (6 bases). The V end was cut by 9 bases, the J end by 7 bases, with 16 bases between. CDR1 LNHDA and CDR2 SQIVND come from the germline V gene (reference sequence). The CDR3 contains 14 residues. The CDR3 loop is CARRTRGPNSPLHF. The CDR3 DNA sequence: TGTGCCAGGAGAACCAGGGGTCCCAATTCACCCCTCCACTTT.

The rearrangement links TRBV10-1 to TRBJ2-1; TRBD1 might be the D (5 bases). Trimming took off 4 bases at V and 8 bases at J, with 9 bases between the two ends. The CDR3 spans 12 residues. Germline V gene sequence: CDR1 WNHNN, CDR2 SYGVQD (reference sequence). CDR3 bases: TGCGCCAGCAGTGCTCAGGGCCATGAGCAGTTCTTC. It is translated as CASSAQGHEQFF.

The chain uses TRBV18 and TRBJ1-4, with TRBD1 matching 9 bases. V dropped 3 bases and J dropped 8; count of bases not matched to a gene: 7. The CDR3 covers 15 residues. CDR1 and CDR2 from the germline V gene are KGHSH and LQKENI. Here the CDR3 reads CASSPDRGLPEKLFF. DNA of the CDR3: TGTGCCAGCTCACCGGACAGGGGACTCCCCGAAAAACTGTTTTTT.

The rearrangement joins TRBV18 to TRBJ1-2; D gene uncertain. Germline V gives CDR1 KGHSH, CDR2 LQKENI. This CDR3 has 16 residues. V lost 3 bases to trimming and J lost 4 bases, with 18 bases between them. This CDR3 is CASSPSFLEKIYGYTF. The CDR3 nucleotides are TGTGCCAGCTCACCTAGTTTCCTCGAAAAGATCTATGGCTACACCTTC. Combining the CDR3 with reference TRBV18 and TRBJ1-2 gives the whole variable domain NAGVMQNPRHLVRRRGQEARLRCSPMKGHSHVYWYRQLPEEGLKFMVYLQKENIIDESGMPKERFSAEFPKEGPSILRIQQVVRGDSAAYFCASSPSFLEKIYGYTFGSGTRLTVV.

About this clone itself: One end of the junction fails to match germline, which may point to a read error. This chain uses TRBV7-9 with TRBJ2-5; 9 nucleotides align to TRBD2. CDR3 length: 16 residues. CDR1 is SEHNR, CDR2 FQNEAQ, per germline (reference sequence). The CDR3 region is CPSSFGGRGGAETQYF. DNA of the CDR3: TGTCCCAGCAGCTTCGGCGGGCGGGGGGGCGCGGAGACCCAGTACTTC. Complete variable domain (other parts from reference TRBV7-9 and TRBJ2-5): DTGVSQNPRHKITKRGQNVTFRCDPISEHNRLYWYRQTLGQGPEFLTYFQNEAQLEKSRLLSDRFSAERPKGSFSTLEIQRTEQGDSAMYLCPSSFGGRGGAETQYFGPGTRLLVL.

V usage is TRBV4-1 and J usage is TRBJ2-1; the match to TRBD2 covers 13 bases. CDR3 length: 20 residues. In germline, CDR1 is MGHRA, CDR2 YSYEKL. With 0 bases clipped from V and 5 bases from J, the junction kept 13 bases outside the gene matches. The CDR3 reads CASSQDGGTSGDHKDNEQFF. The DNA of the CDR3 is TGCGCCAGCAGCCAAGATGGGGGGACTAGCGGGGACCATAAGGACAATGAGCAGTTCTTC.

The chain recombines TRBV5-4 with TRBJ2-3, with 11 bases that match TRBD2. Germline lookup yields CDR1 SGHNT and CDR2 YYREEE (reference sequence). This CDR3 is built from 15 residues. Germline trimming cut 5 bases from V and 2 bases from J; bases unmatched to any gene: 4. The CDR3 DNA is TGTGCCAGCAGAATAGCGGGGGGGCCCACAGATACGCAGTATTTT. Protein: CASRIAGGPTDTQYF.

The V and J genes are TRBV6-5 and TRBJ2-1, with TRBD2 identical over 13 bases. The trim removed 0 bases at V and 10 bases at J, leaving 6 bases unmatched. The germline CDR1 and CDR2 sequences are MNHEY and SVGAGI. The CDR3 has 16 residues. The CDR3 DNA reads TGTGCCAGCAGTTACTCGACTAGCGGGGGGATAGGGGAGCAGTTCTTC. Translating gives CASSYSTSGGIGEQFF.

The DNA of the CDR3 is TGTGCCAGCAGAACAGGACAGGGGATAGATCAGCCCCAGCATTTT. This gives the protein CASRTGQGIDQPQHF. V and J are TRBV28 and TRBJ1-5, with TRBD1 matching over 9 bases. J lost 5 bases, V lost 6 bases, and 8 bases had no gene match. This CDR3 contains 15 residues. The germline CDR1 and CDR2 sequences are MDHEN and SYDVKM.

The table lists this clone with a few counts. The chain has TRBV7-9 and TRBJ2-7; D unclear. Germline-derived CDR1 and CDR2 are SEHNR and FQNEAQ (reference sequence). Trimming pared 5 bases from V and 2 bases from J, leaving 13 bases between. CDR3 length: 14 residues. The CDR3 region has the DNA TGTGCCAGCAGCAGGGTTCCGCGAACCTACGAGCAGTACTTC. Protein product: CASSRVPRTYEQYF.

This chain uses TRBV18 with TRBJ1-4, with 9 nucleotides matching TRBD1. Germline values: CDR1 KGHSH, CDR2 LQKENI. The CDR3 covers 16 residues. With 3 bases clipped from V and 6 bases from J, the junction kept 8 bases outside the gene matches. CDR3 in DNA: TGTGCCAGCTCACCCGATCCGGGACAGGGTCATGAAAAACTGTTTTTT. Translated: CASSPDPGQGHEKLFF. Drawing the rest from reference TRBV18 and TRBJ1-4, the complete variable domain is NAGVMQNPRHLVRRRGQEARLRCSPMKGHSHVYWYRQLPEEGLKFMVYLQKENIIDESGMPKERFSAEFPKEGPSILRIQQVVRGDSAAYFCASSPDPGQGHEKLFFGSGTQLSVL.

This clone was counted only a few times. The chain links TRBV9 to TRBJ2-7; D not certain. Trimming cost V 4 bases and J 4 bases, with 15 bases left between them. The CDR3 extends over 14 amino acids. Germline V gene lookup returns CDR1 SGDLS and CDR2 YYNGEE. As DNA, the CDR3 is TGTGCCAGCAGCCCGATCTCGAGCCCTTACGAGCAGTACTTC. Amino acid sequence: CASSPISSPYEQYF.

The genes are TRBV2 and TRBJ1-2, with 9 bases that match TRBD1. In germline, CDR1 is SNHLY, CDR2 FYNNEI. After removal of 2 bases from V and 5 bases from J, the junction contained 9 bases not matched to a gene. The CDR3 has 16 residues. The CDR3 protein is CASSETKQGARYGYTF. In DNA, the CDR3 is TGTGCCAGCAGTGAAACTAAACAGGGGGCGCGATATGGCTACACCTTC.

The chain couples TRBV2 to TRBJ1-5; D gene uncertain. The germline V gene has CDR1 SNHLY and CDR2 FYNNEI. V was trimmed by 0 bases and J by 9 bases, leaving 6 bases between them. The CDR3 has 12 residues. The CDR3 DNA is TGTGCCAGCAGTGAAGCTAGAGGGCCCCAGCATTTT. Its protein is CASSEARGPQHF.

V usage is TRBV28 and J usage is TRBJ1-2; a weak D match, TRBD1 (5 bases). The germline V and J ends were trimmed by 2 bases and 7 bases, with 17 bases remaining between them. The CDR3 length is 15 residues. Germline loops: CDR1 MDHEN, CDR2 SYDVKM. The CDR3, as DNA: TGTGCCAGCAGTTTACAGGGCGGGACTTGGGGTGGCTACACCTTC. This sequence encodes CASSLQGGTWGGYTF.

The chain uses TRBV5-5 and TRBJ1-2; tentative D call: TRBD1 (5 bases). The V gene's germline CDR1 is SGHKS and CDR2 YYEKEE (reference sequence). The CDR3 contains 14 residues. The V and J ends lost 0 bases and 3 bases respectively, with 9 bases between them. CDR3 bases: TGTGCCAGCAGCTTGGAGGGGTGGGACTATGGCTACACCTTC. Its protein product is CASSLEGWDYGYTF.

There are a few counts of this clone. The chain employs TRBV6-6 and TRBJ2-4, with D tentatively TRBD2 (6 bases). This CDR3 has 16 residues. V lost 7 bases and J lost 2, with 18 bases in between. Germline V gives CDR1 MNHNY, CDR2 SVGAGI (reference sequence). CDR3 DNA sequence: TGTGCCAGCACCGCCGGAGGGCGGCACACCAAAAACATTCAGTACTTC. It is translated as CASTAGGRHTKNIQYF.

V and J are TRBV5-1 and TRBJ1-3; 7 nucleotides line up with TRBD1. Looked up from germline, CDR1 is SGHRS and CDR2 is YFSETQ. This CDR3 is 15 amino acids long. V gave up 3 bases and J gave up 1 base; unmatched junction bases: 4. The CDR3 reads CASSSTGASGNTIYF. For the CDR3, the DNA is TGCGCCAGCAGCTCCACAGGGGCATCTGGAAACACCATATATTTT.

Regarding this clone: The sample contains more than one DNA sequence encoding this CDR3. The CDR3 nucleotides read TGTGCCAGCAGCCAATCAGGTGACGGGGAGCTGTTTTTT. This sequence encodes CASSQSGDGELFF. The chain recombines TRBV3-1 (or the pseudogene TRBV3-2) with TRBJ2-2; D not certain. V lost 2 bases, J lost 7 bases, and 8 bases lay in between. This CDR3 contains 13 residues. In germline, CDR1 is LGHDT, CDR2 YNNKEL (reference sequence).

The chain employs TRBV21-1 and TRBJ2-3; TRBD2, the D gene given by the table, was not confirmed from the DNA. TRBV21-1 is labeled a pseudogene. The CDR3 extends over 14 amino acids. Here the CDR3 reads CASSKGAGMGTQYF. The CDR3 coding sequence is TGTGCCAGCAGCAAAGGTGCGGGGATGGGTACGCAGTATTTT.

Comments on this clone: Relative to the germline gene, one junction end is altered; a read error may explain this. The chain combines TRBV12-3 or TRBV12-4 with TRBJ2-5; the D gene is possibly TRBD2 (5 bases). This CDR3 comprises 13 residues. The CDR3 nucleotides are TGTGCCAGCAGTTTAGATCCCTGGGAGAACCAGTACTTC. This translates into CASSLDPWENQYF.

The chain couples TRBV27 to TRBJ1-2; D possibly corresponds to TRBD1 (6 bases). Germline lookup yields CDR1 MNHEY and CDR2 SMNVEV (reference sequence). The CDR3 totals 15 residues. V dropped 5 bases and J dropped 5 bases, with 18 bases sitting between them. For the CDR3, the DNA is TGTGCCAGCAGTCCGAGGGGGGGGTTGGCGTATGGCTACACCTTC. It is translated as CASSPRGGLAYGYTF.

This clone was observed a single time. The V gene is TRBV20-1, the J gene TRBJ1-1; maybe TRBD1 (5 bases). The ends were cut back, 4 bases at V and 3 bases at J, with 6 bases in the middle. The germline CDR1 and CDR2 sequences are DFQATT and SNEGSKA (reference sequence). The CDR3 totals 11 residues. The CDR3 nucleotides are TGCAGTGCTAAGGGGTACACTGAAGCTTTCTTT. It encodes CSAKGYTEAFF.

The chain is built from TRBV21-1 and TRBJ1-2. TRBV21-1 is noted as a pseudogene. The CDR3 covers 13 residues. DNA for the CDR3: TGTGCCAGCACCCCTTTCTCGAGCTATGGCTACACCTTC. Amino acid sequence: CASTPFSSYGYTF.

The chain couples TRBV9 to TRBJ1-5; 8 nucleotides line up with TRBD1. Germline V CDR1 and CDR2: SGDLS, YYNGEE. The CDR3 sequence is 15 residues long. V dropped 4 bases and J dropped 0; count of bases not matched to a gene: 3. In nucleotides, the CDR3 is TGTGCCAGCAGCCGGACAGGGATTAGCAATCAGCCCCAGCATTTT. This encodes CASSRTGISNQPQHF.

The chain recombines TRBV27 with TRBJ1-5; possible D gene TRBD1, 6 bases. This CDR3 has 15 residues. Trimming left V 6 bases short and J 4 bases short, with 16 bases between. CDR1 is MNHEY and CDR2 is SMNVEV in the germline V gene (reference sequence). The CDR3 loop is CASSTLAGANQPQHF. CDR3 bases: TGTGCCAGCAGCACATTGGCGGGGGCAAATCAGCCCCAGCATTTT.

This chain uses TRBV7-9 with TRBJ2-3, with D possibly matching TRBD1 (6 bases). Germline assignment: CDR1 SEHNR and CDR2 FQNEAQ (reference sequence). The V end lost 4 bases, the J end lost 1 base, and 9 bases lay between the germline ends. The CDR3 covers 14 residues. In nucleotides, the CDR3 is TGTGCCAGCAGCTCGCGGACAGGCACAGATACGCAGTATTTT. Its protein is CASSSRTGTDTQYF.

The chain employs TRBV18 and TRBJ2-2, with 8 bases that match TRBD1. The junction had 4 bases not matched to a gene; V was cut back by 1 base and J by 3 bases. The CDR3 spans 16 residues. CDR1 is KGHSH, CDR2 LQKENI, per germline. CDR3 protein: CASSPRQGPDTGELFF. The CDR3 nucleotides are TGTGCCAGCTCACCACGACAGGGGCCGGACACCGGGGAGCTGTTTTTT.

This clone was seen once. V usage is TRBV5-1 and J usage is TRBJ2-1; 7 positions match TRBD2. The CDR3 runs to 15 residues. In germline, CDR1 is SGHRS, CDR2 YFSETQ. V was clipped by 0 bases and J by 4 bases; unmatched bases: 4. CDR3 bases: TGCGCCAGCAGCTTGGCCTCGCGGGGGTACAATGAGCAGTTCTTC. It yields the protein CASSLASRGYNEQFF.

This clone has at least ten counts. J is TRBJ1-2 and V is TRBV7-9, with D perhaps TRBD1 (6 bases). The V and J ends lost 4 bases and 10 bases respectively, with 13 bases between them. The CDR3 has 12 amino acids. Germline CDR1 reads SEHNR; CDR2 reads FQNEAQ (reference sequence). DNA for the CDR3: TGTGCCAGCAGCTCCAGGACAGCTACCTACACCTTC. Translation: CASSSRTATYTF.